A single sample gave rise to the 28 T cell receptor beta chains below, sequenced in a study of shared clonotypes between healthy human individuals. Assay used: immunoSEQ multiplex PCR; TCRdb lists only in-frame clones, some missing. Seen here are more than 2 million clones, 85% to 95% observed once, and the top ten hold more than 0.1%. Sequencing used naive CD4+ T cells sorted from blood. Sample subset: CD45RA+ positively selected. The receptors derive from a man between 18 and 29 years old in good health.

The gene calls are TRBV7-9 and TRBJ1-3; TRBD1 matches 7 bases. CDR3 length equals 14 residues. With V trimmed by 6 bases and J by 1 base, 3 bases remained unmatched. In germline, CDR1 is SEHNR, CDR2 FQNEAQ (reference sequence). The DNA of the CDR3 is TGTGCCAGCAGACCGACAGGGTCTGGAAACACCATATATTTT. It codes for CASRPTGSGNTIYF.

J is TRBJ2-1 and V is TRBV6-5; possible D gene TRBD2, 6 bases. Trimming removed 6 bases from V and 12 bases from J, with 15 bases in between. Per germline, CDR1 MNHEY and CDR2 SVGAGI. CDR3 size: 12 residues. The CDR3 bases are TGTGCCAGCAGGGCCGGGGCCGGGGGGCAGTTCTTC. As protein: CASRAGAGGQFF.

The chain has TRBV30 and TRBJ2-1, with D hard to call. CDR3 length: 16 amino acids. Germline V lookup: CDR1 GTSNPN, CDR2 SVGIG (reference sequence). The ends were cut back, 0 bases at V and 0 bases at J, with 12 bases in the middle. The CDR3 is CAWSVIHKSSYNEQFF. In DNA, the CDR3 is TGTGCCTGGAGTGTAATCCATAAAAGCTCCTACAATGAGCAGTTCTTC.

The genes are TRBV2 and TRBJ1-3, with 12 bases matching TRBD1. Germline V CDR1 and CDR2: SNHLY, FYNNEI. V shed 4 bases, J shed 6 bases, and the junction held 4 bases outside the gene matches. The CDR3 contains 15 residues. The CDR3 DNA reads TGTGCCAGCAGTGGGGACAGGGGGCTTGAAAACACCATATATTTT. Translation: CASSGDRGLENTIYF.

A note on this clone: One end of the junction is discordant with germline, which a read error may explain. The CDR3 here is CASSHGTAMTYNEQFF. DNA of the CDR3: TGTGCTAGCAGCCACGGGACTGCAATGACCTACAATGAGCAGTTCTTC. J is TRBJ2-1 and V is TRBV7-7, with D tentatively TRBD2 (6 bases). Germline lookup yields CDR1 SSHAT and CDR2 FNYEAQ (reference sequence). There are 16 residues in the CDR3.

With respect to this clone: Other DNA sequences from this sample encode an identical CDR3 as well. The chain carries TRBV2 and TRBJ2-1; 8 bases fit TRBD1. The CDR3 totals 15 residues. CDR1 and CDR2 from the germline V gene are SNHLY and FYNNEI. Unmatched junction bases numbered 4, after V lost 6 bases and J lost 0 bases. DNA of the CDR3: TGTGCCAGCAGGTATGACAGGGGCTCCTACAATGAGCAGTTCTTC. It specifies CASRYDRGSYNEQFF.

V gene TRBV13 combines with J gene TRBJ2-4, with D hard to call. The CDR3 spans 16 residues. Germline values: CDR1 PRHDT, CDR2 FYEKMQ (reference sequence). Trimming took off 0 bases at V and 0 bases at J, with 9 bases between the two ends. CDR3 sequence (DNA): TGTGCCAGCAGCTTAGGACGCTCCCTAGCCAAAAACATTCAGTACTTC. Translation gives CASSLGRSLAKNIQYF.

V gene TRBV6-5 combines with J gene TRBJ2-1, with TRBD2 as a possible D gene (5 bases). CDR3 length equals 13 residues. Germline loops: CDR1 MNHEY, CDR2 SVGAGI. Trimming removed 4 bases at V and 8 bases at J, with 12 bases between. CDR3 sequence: CASSSQLGYEQFF. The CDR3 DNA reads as TGTGCCAGCAGTTCGCAACTAGGCTATGAGCAGTTCTTC.

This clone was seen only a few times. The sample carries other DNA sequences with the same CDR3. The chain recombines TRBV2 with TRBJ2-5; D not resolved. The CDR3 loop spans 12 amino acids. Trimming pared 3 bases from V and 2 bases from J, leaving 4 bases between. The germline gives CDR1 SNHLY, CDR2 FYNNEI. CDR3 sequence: CASSDLQETQYF. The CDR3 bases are TGTGCCAGCAGTGACTTACAAGAGACCCAGTACTTC.

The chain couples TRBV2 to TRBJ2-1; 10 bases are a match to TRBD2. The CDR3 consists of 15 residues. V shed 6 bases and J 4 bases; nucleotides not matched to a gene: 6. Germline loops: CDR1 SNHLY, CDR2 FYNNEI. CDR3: CASSPTSGVYNEQFF. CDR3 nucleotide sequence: TGTGCCAGCAGCCCAACTAGCGGGGTGTACAATGAGCAGTTCTTC.

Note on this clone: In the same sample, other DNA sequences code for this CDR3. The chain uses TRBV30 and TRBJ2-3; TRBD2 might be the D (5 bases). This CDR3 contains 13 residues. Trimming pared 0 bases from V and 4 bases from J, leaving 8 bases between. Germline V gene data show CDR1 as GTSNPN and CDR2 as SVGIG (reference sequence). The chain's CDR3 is CAWSVRGADTQYF. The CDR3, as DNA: TGTGCCTGGAGTGTACGGGGAGCAGATACGCAGTATTTT.

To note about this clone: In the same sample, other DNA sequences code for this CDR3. The CDR3 protein is CASSPADNSGNTIYF. CDR3 DNA sequence: TGTGCCAGCTCACCAGCGGACAACTCTGGAAACACCATATATTTT. V gene TRBV18 combines with J gene TRBJ1-3; maybe TRBD1 (5 bases). CDR3 length: 15 amino acids. From germline, CDR1 is KGHSH and CDR2 LQKENI. V dropped 2 bases and J dropped 0 bases, with 8 bases sitting between them.

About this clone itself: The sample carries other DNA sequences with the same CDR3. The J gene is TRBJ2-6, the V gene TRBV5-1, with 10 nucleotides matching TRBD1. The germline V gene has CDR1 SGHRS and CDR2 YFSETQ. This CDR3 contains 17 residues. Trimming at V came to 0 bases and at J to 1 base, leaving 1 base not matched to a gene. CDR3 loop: CASSLEGQGSGANVLTF. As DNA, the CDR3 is TGCGCCAGCAGCTTGGAGGGACAGGGGTCTGGGGCCAACGTCCTGACTTTC.

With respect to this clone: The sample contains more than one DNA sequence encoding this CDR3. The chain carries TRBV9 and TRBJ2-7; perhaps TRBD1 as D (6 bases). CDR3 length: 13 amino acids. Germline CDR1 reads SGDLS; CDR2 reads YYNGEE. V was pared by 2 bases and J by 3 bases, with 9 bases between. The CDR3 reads CASSVVGGYEQYF. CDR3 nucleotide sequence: TGTGCCAGCAGCGTGGTAGGGGGCTACGAGCAGTACTTC.

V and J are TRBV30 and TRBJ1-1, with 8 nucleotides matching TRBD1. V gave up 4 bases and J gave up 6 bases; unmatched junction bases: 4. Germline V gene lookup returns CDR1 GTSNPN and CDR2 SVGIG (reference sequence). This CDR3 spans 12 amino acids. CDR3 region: CAWNRGGPEAFF. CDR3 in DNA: TGTGCCTGGAACAGGGGGGGGCCTGAAGCTTTCTTT.

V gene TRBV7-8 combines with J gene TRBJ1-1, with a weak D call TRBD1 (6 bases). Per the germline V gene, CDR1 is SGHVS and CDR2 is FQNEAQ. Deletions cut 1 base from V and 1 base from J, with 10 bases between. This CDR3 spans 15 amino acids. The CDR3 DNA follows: TGTGCCAGCAGCTTAGTTCAGGGGAAGAACACTGAAGCTTTCTTT. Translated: CASSLVQGKNTEAFF.

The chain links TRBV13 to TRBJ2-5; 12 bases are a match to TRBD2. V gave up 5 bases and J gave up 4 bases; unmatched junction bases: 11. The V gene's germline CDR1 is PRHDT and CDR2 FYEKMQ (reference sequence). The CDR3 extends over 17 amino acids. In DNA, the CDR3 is TGTGCCAGCAGCCGCGGACTAGCGGGAAAAAGGGGAGAGACCCAGTACTTC. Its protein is CASSRGLAGKRGETQYF.

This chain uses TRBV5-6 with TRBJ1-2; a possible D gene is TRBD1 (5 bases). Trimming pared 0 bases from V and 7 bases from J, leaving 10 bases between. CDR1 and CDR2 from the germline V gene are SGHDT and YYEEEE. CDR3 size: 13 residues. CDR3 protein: CASSLAGNRGYTF. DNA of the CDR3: TGTGCCAGCAGCTTGGCAGGGAATCGTGGCTACACCTTC. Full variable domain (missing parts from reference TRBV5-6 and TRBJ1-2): DAGVTQSPTHLIKTRGQQVTLRCSPKSGHDTVSWYQQALGQGPQFIFQYYEEEERQRGNFPDRFSGHQFPNYSSELNVNALLLGDSALYLCASSLAGNRGYTFGSGTRLTVV.

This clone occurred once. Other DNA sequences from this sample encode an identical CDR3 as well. The CDR3: CASSSTYNEQFF. CDR3 sequence (DNA): TGTGCCAGCAGCTCTACCTACAATGAGCAGTTCTTC. The chain combines TRBV11-3 with TRBJ2-1; no definite D call. The germline V and J ends were trimmed by 4 bases and 2 bases, with 3 bases remaining between them. This CDR3 contains 12 residues. The V gene's germline CDR1 is SGHNT and CDR2 YENEEA.

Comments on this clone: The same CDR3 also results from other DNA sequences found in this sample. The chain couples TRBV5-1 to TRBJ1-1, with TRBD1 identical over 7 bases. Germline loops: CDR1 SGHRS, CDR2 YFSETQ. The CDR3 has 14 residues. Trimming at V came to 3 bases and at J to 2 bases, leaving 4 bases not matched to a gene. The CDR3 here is CASSSGQVNTEAFF. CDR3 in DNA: TGCGCCAGCAGCTCCGGACAGGTTAACACTGAAGCTTTCTTT.

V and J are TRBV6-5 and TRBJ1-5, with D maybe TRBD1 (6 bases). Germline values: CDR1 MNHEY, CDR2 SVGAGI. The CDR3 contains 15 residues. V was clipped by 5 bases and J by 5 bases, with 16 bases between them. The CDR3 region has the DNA TGTGCCAGCAGTCACACTACAGGGTCCGATCAGCCCCAGCATTTT. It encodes CASSHTTGSDQPQHF.

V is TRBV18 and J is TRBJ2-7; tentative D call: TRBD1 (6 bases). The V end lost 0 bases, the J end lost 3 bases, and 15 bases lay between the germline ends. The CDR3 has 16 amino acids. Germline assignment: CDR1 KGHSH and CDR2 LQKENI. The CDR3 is CASSPPNRVEYYEQYF. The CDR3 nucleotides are TGTGCCAGCTCACCACCGAACAGGGTCGAATACTACGAGCAGTACTTC.

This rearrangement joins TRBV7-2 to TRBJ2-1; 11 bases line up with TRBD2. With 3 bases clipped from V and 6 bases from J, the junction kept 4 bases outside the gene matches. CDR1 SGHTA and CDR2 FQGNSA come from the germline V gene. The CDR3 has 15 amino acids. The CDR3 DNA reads TGTGCCAGCAGCTTCAGTAGCGGGAGGGTCAATGAGCAGTTCTTC. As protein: CASSFSSGRVNEQFF.

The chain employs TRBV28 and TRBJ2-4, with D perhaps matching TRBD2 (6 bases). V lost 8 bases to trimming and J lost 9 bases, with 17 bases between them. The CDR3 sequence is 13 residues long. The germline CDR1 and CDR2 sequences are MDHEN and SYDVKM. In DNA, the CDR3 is TGTGCCAGCTTCGGGGAGGATGAAGGCATTCAGTACTTC. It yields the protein CASFGEDEGIQYF.

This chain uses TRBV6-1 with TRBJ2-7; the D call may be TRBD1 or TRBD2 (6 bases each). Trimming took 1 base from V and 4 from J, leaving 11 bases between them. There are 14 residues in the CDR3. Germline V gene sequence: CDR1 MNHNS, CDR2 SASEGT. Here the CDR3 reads CASSEDIGGYEQYF. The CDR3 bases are TGTGCCAGCAGTGAAGATATAGGGGGGTACGAGCAGTACTTC.

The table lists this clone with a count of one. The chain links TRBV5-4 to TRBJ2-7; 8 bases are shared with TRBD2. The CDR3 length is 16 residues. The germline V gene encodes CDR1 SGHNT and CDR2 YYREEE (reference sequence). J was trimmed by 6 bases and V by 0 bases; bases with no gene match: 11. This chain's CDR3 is CASSLGGTRILTEQYF. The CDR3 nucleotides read TGTGCCAGCAGCTTGGGGGGGACTAGGATCCTTACCGAGCAGTACTTC.

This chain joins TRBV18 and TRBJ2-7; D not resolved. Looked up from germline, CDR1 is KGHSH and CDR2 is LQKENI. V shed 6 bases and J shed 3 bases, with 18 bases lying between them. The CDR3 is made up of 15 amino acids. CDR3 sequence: CASSRASSRLYEQYF. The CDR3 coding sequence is TGTGCCAGCTCCCGCGCGAGCTCCCGACTCTACGAGCAGTACTTC.

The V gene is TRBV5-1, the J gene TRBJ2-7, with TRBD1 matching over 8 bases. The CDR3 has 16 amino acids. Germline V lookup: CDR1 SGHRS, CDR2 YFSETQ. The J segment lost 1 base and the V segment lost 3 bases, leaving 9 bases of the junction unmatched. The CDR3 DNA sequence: TGCGCCAGCAGCTGGGAATCAGGGGGCCAATCCTACGAGCAGTACTTC. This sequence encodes CASSWESGGQSYEQYF.